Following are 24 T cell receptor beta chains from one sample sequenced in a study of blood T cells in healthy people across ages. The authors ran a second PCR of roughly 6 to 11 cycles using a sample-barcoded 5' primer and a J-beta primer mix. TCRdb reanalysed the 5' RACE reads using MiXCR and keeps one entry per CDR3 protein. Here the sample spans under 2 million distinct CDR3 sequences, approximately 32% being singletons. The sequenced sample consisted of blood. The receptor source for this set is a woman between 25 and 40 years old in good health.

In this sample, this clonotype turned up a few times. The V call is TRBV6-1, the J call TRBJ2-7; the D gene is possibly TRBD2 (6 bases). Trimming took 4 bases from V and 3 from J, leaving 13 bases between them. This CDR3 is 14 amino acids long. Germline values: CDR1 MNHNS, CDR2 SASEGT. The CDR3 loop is CASSAGTRLYEQYF. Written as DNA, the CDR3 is TGTGCCAGCAGTGCCGGGACTCGTCTCTACGAGCAGTACTTC.

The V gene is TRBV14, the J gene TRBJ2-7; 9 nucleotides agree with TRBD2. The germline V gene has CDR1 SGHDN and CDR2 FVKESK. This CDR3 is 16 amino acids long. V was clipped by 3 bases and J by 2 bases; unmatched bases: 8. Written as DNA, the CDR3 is TGTGCCAGCAGCCAGGGTTTAGCGGGAGCCGCCTACGAGCAGTACTTC. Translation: CASSQGLAGAAYEQYF.

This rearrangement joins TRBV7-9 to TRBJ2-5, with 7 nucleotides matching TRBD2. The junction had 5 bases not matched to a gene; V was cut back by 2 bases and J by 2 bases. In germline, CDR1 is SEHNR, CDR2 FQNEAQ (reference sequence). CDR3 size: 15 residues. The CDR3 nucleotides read TGTGCCAGCAGCTTACCAGCGGGGCCACAAGAGACCCAGTACTTC. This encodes CASSLPAGPQETQYF. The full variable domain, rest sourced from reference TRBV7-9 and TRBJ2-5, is DTGVSQNPRHKITKRGQNVTFRCDPISEHNRLYWYRQTLGQGPEFLTYFQNEAQLEKSRLLSDRFSAERPKGSFSTLEIQRTEQGDSAMYLCASSLPAGPQETQYFGPGTRLLVL.

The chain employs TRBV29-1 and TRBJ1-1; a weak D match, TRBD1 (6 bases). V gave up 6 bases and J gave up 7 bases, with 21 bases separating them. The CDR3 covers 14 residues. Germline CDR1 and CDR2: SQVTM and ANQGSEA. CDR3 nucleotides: TGCAGCGTCAATAACCTAGGGGGTTTCGGTGAAGCTTTCTTT. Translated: CSVNNLGGFGEAFF. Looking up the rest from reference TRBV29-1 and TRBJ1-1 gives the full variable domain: SAVISQKPSRDICQRGTSLTIQCQVDSQVTMMFWYRQQPGQSLTLIATANQGSEATYESGFVIDKFPISRPNLTFSTLTVSNMSPEDSSIYLCSVNNLGGFGEAFFGQGTRLTVV.

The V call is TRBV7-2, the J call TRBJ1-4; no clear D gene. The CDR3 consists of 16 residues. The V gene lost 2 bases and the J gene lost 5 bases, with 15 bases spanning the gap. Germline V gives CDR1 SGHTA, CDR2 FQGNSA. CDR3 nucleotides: TGTGCCAGCAGCTTAAGCATTACCGTGGGGAATGAAAAACTGTTTTTT. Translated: CASSLSITVGNEKLFF.

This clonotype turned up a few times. CDR3 nucleotide sequence: TGCAGCGTTGAAGGTACCGGGACAGCCTATCGAGAGACCCAGTACTTC. Translating it yields CSVEGTGTAYRETQYF. This chain connects TRBV29-1 to TRBJ2-5, with TRBD1 matching over 7 bases. This CDR3 is built from 16 residues. Germline CDR1 and CDR2: SQVTM and ANQGSEA. Unmatched junction bases numbered 12, after V lost 1 base and J lost 4 bases.

CDR3 amino acids: CASSKSRDRAQQYF. The CDR3 DNA sequence: TGTGCCAGCAGCAAATCCCGGGACAGGGCACAGCAGTACTTC. The chain links TRBV11-2 to TRBJ2-7, with 9 bases that match TRBD1. The germline gives CDR1 SGHAT, CDR2 FQNNGV. The CDR3 has 14 amino acids. With 5 bases clipped from V and 8 bases from J, the junction kept 10 bases outside the gene matches.

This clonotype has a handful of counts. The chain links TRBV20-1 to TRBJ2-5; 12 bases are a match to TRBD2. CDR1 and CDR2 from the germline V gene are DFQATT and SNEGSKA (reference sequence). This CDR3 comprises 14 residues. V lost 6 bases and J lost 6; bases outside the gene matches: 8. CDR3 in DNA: TGCAGTGCCCTAGAGACTAGCGGGAGCAAGACCCAGTACTTC. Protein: CSALETSGSKTQYF.

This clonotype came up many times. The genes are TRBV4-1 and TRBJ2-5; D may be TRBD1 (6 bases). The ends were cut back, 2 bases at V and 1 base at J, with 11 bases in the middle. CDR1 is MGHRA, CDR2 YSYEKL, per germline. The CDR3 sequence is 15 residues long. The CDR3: CASSQKGEIQETQYF. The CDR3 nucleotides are TGCGCCAGCAGCCAAAAGGGGGAGATCCAAGAGACCCAGTACTTC.

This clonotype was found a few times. This CDR3 reads CASSSAAGANEQFF. CDR3 coding DNA: TGTGCCAGCAGCTCCGCAGCAGGGGCTAATGAGCAGTTCTTC. The chain couples TRBV6-1 to TRBJ2-1; tentative D call: TRBD1 (6 bases). The germline gives CDR1 MNHNS, CDR2 SASEGT. The ends were cut back, 6 bases at V and 7 bases at J, with 16 bases in the middle. The CDR3 consists of 14 residues.

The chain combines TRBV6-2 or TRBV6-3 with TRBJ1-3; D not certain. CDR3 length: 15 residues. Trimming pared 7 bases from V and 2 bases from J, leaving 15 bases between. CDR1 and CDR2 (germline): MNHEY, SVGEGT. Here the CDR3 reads CASNGRLLTGNTIYF. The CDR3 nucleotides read TGTGCCAGCAACGGACGACTCCTAACTGGAAACACCATATATTTT.

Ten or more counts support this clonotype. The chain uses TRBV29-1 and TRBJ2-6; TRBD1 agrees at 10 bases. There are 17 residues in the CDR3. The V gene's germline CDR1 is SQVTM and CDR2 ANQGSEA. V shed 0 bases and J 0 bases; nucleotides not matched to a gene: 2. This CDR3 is CSVEDWDRGSGANVLTF. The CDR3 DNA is TGCAGCGTTGAAGATTGGGACAGGGGCTCTGGGGCCAACGTCCTGACTTTC.

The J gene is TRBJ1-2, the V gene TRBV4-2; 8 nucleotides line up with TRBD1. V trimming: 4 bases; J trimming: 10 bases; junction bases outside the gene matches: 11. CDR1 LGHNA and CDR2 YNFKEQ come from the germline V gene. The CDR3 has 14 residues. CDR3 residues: CASSLEETGVVYTF. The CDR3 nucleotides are TGTGCCAGCAGCCTAGAAGAGACAGGGGTTGTCTACACCTTC.

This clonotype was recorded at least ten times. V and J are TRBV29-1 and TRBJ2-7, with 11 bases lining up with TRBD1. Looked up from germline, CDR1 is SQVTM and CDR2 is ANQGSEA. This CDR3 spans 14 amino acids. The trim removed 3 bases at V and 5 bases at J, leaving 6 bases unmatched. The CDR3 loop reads CSVEKGTGGHEQYF. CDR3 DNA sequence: TGCAGCGTTGAGAAGGGGACAGGGGGACACGAGCAGTACTTC.

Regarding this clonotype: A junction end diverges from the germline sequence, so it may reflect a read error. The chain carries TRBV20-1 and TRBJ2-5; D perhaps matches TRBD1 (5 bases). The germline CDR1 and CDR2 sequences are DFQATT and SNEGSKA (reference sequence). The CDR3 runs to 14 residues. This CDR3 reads CSAGDQDNQETQYF. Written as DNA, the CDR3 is TGCAGTGCTGGAGATCAGGACAACCAAGAGACCCAGTACTTC.

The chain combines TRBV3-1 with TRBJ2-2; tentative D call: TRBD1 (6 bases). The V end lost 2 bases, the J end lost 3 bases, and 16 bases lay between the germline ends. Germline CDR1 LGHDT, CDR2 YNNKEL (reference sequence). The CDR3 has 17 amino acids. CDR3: CASSQSGTLLYTGELFF. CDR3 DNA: TGTGCCAGCAGCCAATCCGGGACACTACTTTACACCGGGGAGCTGTTTTTT.

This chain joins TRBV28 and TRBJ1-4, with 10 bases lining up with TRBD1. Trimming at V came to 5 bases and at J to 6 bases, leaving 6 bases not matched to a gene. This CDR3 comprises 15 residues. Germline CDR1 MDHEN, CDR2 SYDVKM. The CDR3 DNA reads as TGTGCCAGCAGTCCTGCTGGACAGGGGGATGAAAAACTGTTTTTT. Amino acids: CASSPAGQGDEKLFF.

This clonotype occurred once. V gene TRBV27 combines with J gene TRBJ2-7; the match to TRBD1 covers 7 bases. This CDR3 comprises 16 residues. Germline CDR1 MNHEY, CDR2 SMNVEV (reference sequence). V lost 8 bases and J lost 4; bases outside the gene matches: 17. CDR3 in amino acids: CASGRTRTGAPYEQYF. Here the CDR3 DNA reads TGTGCCAGCGGTCGGACCCGGACAGGCGCTCCTTACGAGCAGTACTTC.

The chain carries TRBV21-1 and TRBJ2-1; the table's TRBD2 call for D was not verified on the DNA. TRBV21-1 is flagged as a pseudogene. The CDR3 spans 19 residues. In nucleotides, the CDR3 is TGTGCCAGCAGCAAATCGCCAAGGGAGGCCGTAAGCGGAGGAGATGAGCAGTTCTTC. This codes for CASSKSPREAVSGGDEQFF.

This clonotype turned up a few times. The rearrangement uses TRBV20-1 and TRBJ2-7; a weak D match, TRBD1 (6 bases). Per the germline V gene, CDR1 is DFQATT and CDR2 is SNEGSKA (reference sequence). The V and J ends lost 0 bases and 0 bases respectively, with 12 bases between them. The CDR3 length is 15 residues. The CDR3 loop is CSARDEQGSSYEQYF. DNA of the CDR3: TGCAGTGCTAGAGATGAACAGGGTAGCTCCTACGAGCAGTACTTC.

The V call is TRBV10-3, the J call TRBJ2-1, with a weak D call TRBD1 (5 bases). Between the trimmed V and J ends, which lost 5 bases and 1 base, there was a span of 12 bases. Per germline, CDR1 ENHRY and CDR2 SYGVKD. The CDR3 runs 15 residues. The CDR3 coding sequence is TGTGCCATCAGTTATCAGGGCGGTTCCTACAATGAGCAGTTCTTC. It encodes CAISYQGGSYNEQFF.

CDR3 bases: TGTGCCAGCAACCAGCTTAGGGACAATGAGCAGTTCTTC. It encodes CASNQLRDNEQFF. The chain combines TRBV6-6 with TRBJ2-1; D remains ambiguous. This CDR3 contains 13 residues. The V gene lost 7 bases and the J gene lost 5 bases, with 12 bases spanning the gap. Germline CDR1 and CDR2: MNHNY and SVGAGI (reference sequence).

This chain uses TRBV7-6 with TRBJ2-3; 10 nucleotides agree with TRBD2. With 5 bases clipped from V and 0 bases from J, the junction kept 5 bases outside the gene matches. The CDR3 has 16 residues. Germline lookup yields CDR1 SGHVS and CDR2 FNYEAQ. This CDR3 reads CASSTLAGVSTDTQYF. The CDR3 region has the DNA TGTGCCAGCAGCACCCTAGCGGGGGTTAGCACAGATACGCAGTATTTT.

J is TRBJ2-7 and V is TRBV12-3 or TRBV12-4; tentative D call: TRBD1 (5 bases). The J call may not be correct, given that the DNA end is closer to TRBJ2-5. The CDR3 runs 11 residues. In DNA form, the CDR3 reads TGTGCCAGCCAGGGATATGGGACCCAGTACTTC. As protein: CASQGYGTQYF.